This passage covers 10 T cell receptor beta chains from one sample sequenced in a study of cytomegalovirus exposure and HLA in healthy donors. PCR was performed using 60 Vbeta and 13 Jbeta primers. The data were produced by immunoSEQ multiplex PCR, yet TCRdb's version contains in-frame clones alone and is incomplete. Among around 100,000 clones listed, around 77% were seen once. The sequenced sample consisted of PBMCs. Source of these receptors: a woman aged 25 to 39 in good health and CMV-seropositive.

V and J are TRBV6-5 and TRBJ1-1; 8 positions agree with TRBD1. Germline V gene data show CDR1 as MNHEY and CDR2 as SVGAGI. The CDR3 is 15 amino acids. Trimming at V came to 2 bases and at J to 6 bases, leaving 8 bases not matched to a gene. The CDR3 is CASSYPAGGLAEAFF. Written as DNA, the CDR3 is TGTGCCAGCAGTTACCCGGCAGGGGGCTTAGCTGAAGCTTTCTTT.

The rearrangement joins TRBV27 to TRBJ1-6; 7 bases are a match to TRBD1. V trimming: 6 bases; J trimming: 1 base; junction bases outside the gene matches: 6. The CDR3 runs 16 residues. CDR1 is MNHEY, CDR2 SMNVEV, per germline (reference sequence). DNA of the CDR3: TGTGCCAGCAGCACCATACAGGGGTCCTATAATTCACCCCTCCACTTT. Translation gives CASSTIQGSYNSPLHF.

The CDR3 region has the DNA TGTGCCAGCAGCTCGCAGGGTTTTGGTTCACCCCTCCACTTT. Translated, it gives CASSSQGFGSPLHF. This chain uses TRBV5-4 with TRBJ1-6, with D tentatively TRBD1 (5 bases). V lost 3 bases and J 9 bases, leaving 13 bases between the germline ends. Germline loops: CDR1 SGHNT, CDR2 YYREEE (reference sequence). The CDR3 covers 14 residues.

The chain couples TRBV10-2 to TRBJ1-2; D not certain. Between the trimmed V and J ends, which lost 6 bases and 4 bases, there was a span of 12 bases. Germline V lookup: CDR1 WSHSY, CDR2 SAAADI. There are 13 residues in the CDR3. This chain's CDR3 is CASSYSLFYGYTF. The CDR3 DNA sequence: TGCGCCAGCAGCTACAGCCTATTCTATGGCTACACCTTC.

The chain has TRBV6-1 and TRBJ1-2; D is ambiguous. V gave up 4 bases and J gave up 2 bases, with 11 bases separating them. Germline CDR1 MNHNS, CDR2 SASEGT. The CDR3 totals 14 residues. The CDR3 region has the DNA TGTGCCAGCAGTGTCCAGTTGACAAACTATGGCTACACCTTC. This gives the protein CASSVQLTNYGYTF.

In regard to this clone: A read error may account for a junction end that differs from germline. The chain combines TRBV7-9 with TRBJ1-1, with D possibly matching TRBD1 (6 bases). The germline gives CDR1 SEHNR, CDR2 FQNEAQ (reference sequence). The CDR3 length is 12 residues. The CDR3 is CSSSLSTGEAFF. Written as DNA, the CDR3 is TGTTCCAGCAGCTTATCGACAGGTGAAGCTTTCTTT.

The V gene is TRBV29-1, the J gene TRBJ1-2; possibly TRBD1 for D (5 bases). The CDR3 totals 11 residues. The V gene lost 3 bases and the J gene lost 8 bases, with 10 bases spanning the gap. Germline V CDR1 and CDR2: SQVTM, ANQGSEA. The chain's CDR3 is CSVEAGRGYTF. In nucleotides, the CDR3 is TGCAGCGTTGAGGCAGGGCGAGGCTACACCTTC.

V and J are TRBV5-1 and TRBJ2-1, with 11 bases aligning to TRBD2. CDR1 SGHRS and CDR2 YFSETQ come from the germline V gene. The junction had 8 bases not matched to a gene; V was cut back by 3 bases and J by 6 bases. The CDR3 has 16 amino acids. CDR3 nucleotide sequence: TGCGCCAGCAGCTGGGGGCTAGCGGGAGGTGGCAATGAGCAGTTCTTC. Amino acids: CASSWGLAGGGNEQFF. Based on the CDR3 plus reference TRBV5-1 and TRBJ2-1, the full variable domain is KAGVTQTPRYLIKTRGQQVTLSCSPISGHRSVSWYQQTPGQGLQFLFEYFSETQRNKGNFPGRFSGRQFSNSRSEMNVSTLELGDSALYLCASSWGLAGGGNEQFFGPGTRLTVL.

The chain is built from TRBV5-4 and TRBJ2-7; TRBD2 matches at 12 bases. CDR3 length equals 13 residues. V trimming: 4 bases; J trimming: 5 bases; junction bases outside the gene matches: 1. The germline CDR1 and CDR2 sequences are SGHNT and YYREEE (reference sequence). The CDR3 loop reads CASSLAGGDEQYF. DNA for the CDR3: TGTGCCAGCAGCCTAGCGGGAGGGGACGAGCAGTACTTC.

The chain recombines TRBV9 with TRBJ2-3; TRBD2 is a possible D gene (6 bases). The ends were cut back, 5 bases at V and 8 bases at J, with 18 bases in the middle. The germline V gene encodes CDR1 SGDLS and CDR2 YYNGEE. The CDR3 contains 14 residues. The CDR3 sequence is CASRGSSLAGTQYF. For the CDR3, the DNA is TGTGCCAGCAGGGGGTCCTCACTAGCAGGTACGCAGTATTTT.